This T cell receptor (beta chain) is from a study of blood T cell repertoires in COVID-19. Here immunoSEQ multiplex PCR was the method, and the copy in TCRdb shows in-frame clones only, minus some. The profile covers approximately 260,000 clones, with 80% to 90% appearing a single time and roughly 10% taken by the ten largest. This CDR3 contains 14 residues. The V and J ends lost 5 bases and 0 bases respectively, with 8 bases between them. The germline gives CDR1 MDHEN, CDR2 SYDVKM. This sequence originates from a woman aged 70-85 years with COVID-19, enrolled during active disease. The sequenced sample consisted of peripheral blood. This sequence joins TRBV28 and TRBJ2-4, with D unclear. The CDR3 bases are TGTGCCAGCAGTCTGGCCTTAGCCAAAAACATTCAGTACTTC. The encoded protein is CASSLALAKNIQYF.